Given below is one T cell receptor beta chain in context. Participant age was roughly 18 to 95 years, and participants resided in 24 US areas. Resolution of symptoms, clearance, or two negative PCRs was present in recovered Cohort 3 donors. The record originates from a study of blood T cell repertoires in COVID-19. Study-level background: Specimens from acute and convalescent COVID-19 originated in the United States, Italy and Spain. The analysed material was cDNA or gDNA that came from T cells, B-cell-depleted T cells, or PBMCs.

Method: immunoSEQ multiplex PCR; TCRdb's copy keeps in-frame clones and lacks some. The sample shows some 350,000 clones, 87% of them seen only once. The TCR sequence derives from a woman aged 30 to 39 who had recovered from COVID-19. Sequencing was performed on PBMCs or T cells enriched from blood (not recorded which).

CDR3 in DNA: TGTGCCAGCAGTCCAGGGGGCGGTAACTATGGCTACACCTTC. It yields the protein CASSPGGGNYGYTF. The chain is built from TRBV2 and TRBJ1-2, with 8 positions matching TRBD1. The CDR3 runs 14 residues. Germline values: CDR1 SNHLY, CDR2 FYNNEI. The V gene end was trimmed by 5 bases and the J gene end by 1 base; junction bases not matched to a gene: 3.